The 27 T cell receptor beta chains reported below all come from one sample, sequenced in a study of blood T cell repertoires in COVID-19. Measured with immunoSEQ multiplex PCR; TCRdb has only the in-frame clones, and not every one. The sample contains approximately 290,000 clones, 70% to 90% of which appear only once. The sample comprised PBMCs or T cells enriched from blood (not recorded which). Receptor source: a woman aged 25 to 39 who had recovered from COVID-19.

This chain joins TRBV29-1 and TRBJ1-1; D is ambiguous. The CDR3 spans 13 residues. V lost 4 bases and J lost 5, with 14 bases in between. Germline V lookup: CDR1 SQVTM, CDR2 ANQGSEA. CDR3 bases: TGCAGCGTTGGAGGGCTCTACCAAACTGAAGCTTTCTTT. Its protein product is CSVGGLYQTEAFF.

This clone has only one observation. The chain carries TRBV7-2 and TRBJ1-1; D is unresolved. Germline V gene sequence: CDR1 SGHTA, CDR2 FQGNSA. V was clipped by 1 base and J by 0 bases, with 6 bases between them. CDR3 size: 14 residues. The CDR3, as DNA: TGTGCCAGCAGCTTAGGAGTCATGAACACTGAAGCTTTCTTT. It codes for CASSLGVMNTEAFF. Filled out from reference TRBV7-2 and TRBJ1-1, the complete variable domain reads GAGVSQSPSNKVTEKGKDVELRCDPISGHTALYWYRQSLGQGLEFLIYFQGNSAPDKSGLPSDRFSAERTGGSVSTLTIQRTQQEDSAVYLCASSLGVMNTEAFFGQGTRLTVV.

The V gene is TRBV19, the J gene TRBJ1-1; D uncertain. The CDR3 length is 14 residues. Trimming left V 0 bases short and J 5 bases short, with 10 bases between. CDR1 is LNHDA and CDR2 is SQIVND in the germline V gene (reference sequence). CDR3 residues: CASSIDSSPTEAFF. CDR3 DNA sequence: TGTGCCAGTAGTATAGACAGTTCTCCAACTGAAGCTTTCTTT.

In its sample, this clone was seen a few times. The V and J genes are TRBV6-4 and TRBJ2-3; TRBD2 matches 9 bases. Per germline, CDR1 MRHNA and CDR2 SNTAGT. The CDR3 consists of 16 residues. With V trimmed by 4 bases and J by 1 base, 6 bases remained unmatched. CDR3: CASSGIAGEGTDTQYF. Written as DNA, the CDR3 is TGTGCCAGCAGTGGGATAGCGGGAGAAGGCACAGATACGCAGTATTTT.

The genes are TRBV20-1 and TRBJ2-3; 11 nucleotides match TRBD2. Trimming removed 3 bases from V and 6 bases from J; junction bases left unmatched: 8. This CDR3 is built from 15 residues. Germline V gene lookup returns CDR1 DFQATT and CDR2 SNEGSKA (reference sequence). DNA for the CDR3: TGCAGTGCTAGTACCGCTAGCGGGAGGAAGGATACGCAGTATTTT. Amino acids: CSASTASGRKDTQYF.

This clone was observed many times. This chain links TRBV2 with TRBJ2-4, with TRBD2 as a possible D gene (6 bases). The CDR3 has 17 residues. V was trimmed by 2 bases and J by 2 bases, leaving 16 bases between them. Germline V gene lookup returns CDR1 SNHLY and CDR2 FYNNEI. CDR3 region: CASSEKTQEGTKNIQYF. In DNA, the CDR3 is TGTGCCAGCAGTGAAAAGACACAGGAGGGGACCAAAAACATTCAGTACTTC.

The sample holds a few counts of this clone. This rearrangement joins TRBV6-5 to TRBJ1-2; 7 bases line up with TRBD1. Germline loops: CDR1 MNHEY, CDR2 SVGAGI. This CDR3 comprises 13 residues. With V trimmed by 5 bases and J by 9 bases, 9 bases remained unmatched. The CDR3 DNA reads as TGTGCCAGCAGTCCACACTACAGGGGACGCTACACCTTC. It translates to CASSPHYRGRYTF.

The chain carries TRBV2 and TRBJ2-1, with D possibly being TRBD2 (5 bases). This CDR3 region has 12 residues. CDR1 and CDR2 (germline): SNHLY, FYNNEI. V lost 6 bases, J lost 13 bases, and 16 bases lay in between. The CDR3 loop is CASSPRTGIQFF. DNA for the CDR3: TGTGCCAGCAGCCCCCGGACTGGGATCCAGTTCTTC.

This clone was seen repeatedly, ten times or more. This chain connects TRBV2 to TRBJ1-2; D is unclear. V lost 7 bases and J lost 4, with 13 bases in between. Germline loops: CDR1 SNHLY, CDR2 FYNNEI. CDR3 length: 13 residues. In DNA form, the CDR3 reads TGTGCCAGCACTGTTGGGCCCTTCTATGGCTACACCTTC. The encoded protein is CASTVGPFYGYTF. Drawing the rest from reference TRBV2 and TRBJ1-2, the complete variable domain is EPEVTQTPSHQVTQMGQEVILRCVPISNHLYFYWYRQILGQKVEFLVSFYNNEISEKSEIFDDQFSVERPDGSNFTLKIRSTKLEDSAMYFCASTVGPFYGYTFGSGTRLTVV.

In its sample, this clone was seen once. V usage is TRBV7-3 and J usage is TRBJ1-4; D not resolved. The ends were cut back, 3 bases at V and 8 bases at J, with 10 bases in the middle. This CDR3 region has 13 residues. Germline V lookup: CDR1 SGHTA, CDR2 FQGTGA. The chain's CDR3 is CASSFNGGEKLFF. The DNA of the CDR3 is TGTGCCAGCAGCTTTAATGGAGGAGAAAAACTGTTTTTT.

The V and J genes are TRBV18 and TRBJ2-7, with a tentative D call TRBD1 (5 bases). The CDR3 spans 15 residues. Germline V gene sequence: CDR1 KGHSH, CDR2 LQKENI. Trimming shortened V by 2 bases and J by 4 bases, and 15 bases separated the two germline ends. CDR3 region: CASSPVQGSGYEQYF. In nucleotides, the CDR3 is TGTGCCAGCTCACCAGTCCAGGGAAGTGGTTACGAGCAGTACTTC.

V usage is TRBV7-2 and J usage is TRBJ2-7; tentatively, D is TRBD2 (5 bases). V gave up 3 bases and J gave up 3 bases, with 9 bases separating them. Germline-derived CDR1 and CDR2 are SGHTA and FQGNSA. CDR3 length: 13 amino acids. Here the CDR3 DNA reads TGTGCCAGCAGCTTGGGCGGAGGCTACGAGCAGTACTTC. It yields the protein CASSLGGGYEQYF.

The genes are TRBV10-3 and TRBJ1-2, with D tentatively TRBD1 (6 bases). V was pared by 4 bases and J by 7 bases, with 16 bases between. The CDR3 has 14 residues. Looked up from germline, CDR1 is ENHRY and CDR2 is SYGVKD. CDR3 sequence (DNA): TGTGCCATCAGTGGGACAGCCACATCTGGTGGCTACACCTTC. This translates into CAISGTATSGGYTF.

This chain uses TRBV5-6 with TRBJ2-5, with D possibly matching TRBD1 (7 bases). Germline loops: CDR1 SGHDT, CDR2 YYEEEE. The CDR3 contains 15 residues. V lost 0 bases and J lost 1, with 10 bases in between. The DNA of the CDR3 is TGTGCCAGCAGCTTGGACAGGGGAGGCCAAGAGACCCAGTACTTC. It specifies CASSLDRGGQETQYF.

The chain is built from TRBV7-6 and TRBJ2-1, with a weak D call TRBD1 (6 bases). Germline values: CDR1 SGHVS, CDR2 FNYEAQ. Trimming shortened V by 4 bases and J by 6 bases, and 13 bases separated the two germline ends. The CDR3 spans 14 residues. CDR3: CASSSGHLPNEQFF. Here the CDR3 DNA reads TGTGCCAGCAGCTCGGGACACCTACCCAATGAGCAGTTCTTC.

By its share, this clone is medium-sized (0.01 to 0.1%). The J gene is TRBJ1-2, the V gene TRBV6-5; 7 bases agree with TRBD1. Trimming removed 5 bases from V and 4 bases from J; junction bases left unmatched: 10. In germline, CDR1 is MNHEY, CDR2 SVGAGI. The CDR3 runs to 15 residues. The CDR3 DNA follows: TGTGCCAGCAGTCCTACAACAGGGGCAGCCTATGGCTACACCTTC. Translation gives CASSPTTGAAYGYTF.

This clone was counted only a few times. J is TRBJ2-1 and V is TRBV5-1, with TRBD2 as a possible D gene (5 bases). The CDR3 has 14 amino acids. Germline V gene sequence: CDR1 SGHRS, CDR2 YFSETQ. V was shortened by 0 bases and J by 8 bases, with 12 bases between the two germline ends. The CDR3 here is CASSLDTPRDEQFF. As DNA, the CDR3 is TGCGCCAGCAGCTTGGATACTCCGAGGGATGAGCAGTTCTTC.

The table lists this clone with a count of one. The chain has TRBV2 and TRBJ2-5, with a possible D match to TRBD1 (6 bases). The germline V gene has CDR1 SNHLY and CDR2 FYNNEI. This CDR3 has 14 residues. Trimming removed 8 bases at V and 4 bases at J, with 17 bases between. The CDR3 DNA reads TGTGCCAGCCTCGGTGCCAGGGGCCCAGAGACCCAGTACTTC. Its translation is CASLGARGPETQYF.

The chain links TRBV2 to TRBJ1-5; tentatively, D is TRBD1 (5 bases). V was cut by 8 bases and J by 0 bases, with 11 bases left in between. The CDR3 has 14 residues. Germline lookup yields CDR1 SNHLY and CDR2 FYNNEI. CDR3 sequence (DNA): TGTGCCAGCGGCAGGGACTATAGCAATCAGCCCCAGCATTTT. Amino acids: CASGRDYSNQPQHF.

The chain carries TRBV5-1 and TRBJ2-2; 13 bases match TRBD2. Germline V gene data show CDR1 as SGHRS and CDR2 as YFSETQ. With V trimmed by 5 bases and J by 4 bases, 8 bases remained unmatched. The CDR3 length is 17 residues. CDR3 loop: CASRLLAGGTSTGELFF. CDR3 coding DNA: TGCGCCAGCAGGTTACTAGCGGGAGGGACGAGCACCGGGGAGCTGTTTTTT.

This chain joins TRBV7-9 and TRBJ2-3, with TRBD2 matching 8 bases. The CDR3 runs to 15 residues. The J segment lost 0 bases and the V segment lost 3 bases, leaving 2 bases of the junction unmatched. The germline gives CDR1 SEHNR, CDR2 FQNEAQ (reference sequence). CDR3 sequence reads: CASSLRLASTDTQYF. As DNA, the CDR3 is TGTGCCAGCAGCTTGAGACTAGCGAGCACAGATACGCAGTATTTT.

The chain couples TRBV5-5 to TRBJ2-7; D gene uncertain. Germline values: CDR1 SGHKS, CDR2 YYEKEE (reference sequence). The CDR3 sequence is 12 residues long. V was shortened by 4 bases and J by 0 bases, with 5 bases between the two germline ends. The CDR3 reads CASSPSSYEQYF. The CDR3 DNA follows: TGTGCCAGCAGCCCTAGCTCCTACGAGCAGTACTTC.

The CDR3 nucleotides read TGTGCCAGCAGTTCCCAGACAGGCCTAGGAGCTTTCTTT. Amino acids: CASSSQTGLGAFF. The genes are TRBV27 and TRBJ1-1, with a tentative D call TRBD1 (6 bases). The V end lost 4 bases, the J end lost 10 bases, and 16 bases lay between the germline ends. The germline CDR1 and CDR2 sequences are MNHEY and SMNVEV (reference sequence). The CDR3 runs to 13 residues.

J is TRBJ1-5 and V is TRBV12-3 or TRBV12-4; D is unresolved. V lost 7 bases and J lost 3, with 10 bases in between. The CDR3 is 13 amino acids. The CDR3 DNA reads as TGTGCCAGCACCATACAGCCCAATCAGCCCCAGCATTTT. Protein: CASTIQPNQPQHF.

This clone has only one observation. The V gene is TRBV9, the J gene TRBJ2-2; 8 bases are shared with TRBD1. The V and J ends lost 3 bases and 1 base, in that order; junction bases with no gene match: 5. The CDR3 has 16 residues. Germline CDR1 reads SGDLS; CDR2 reads YYNGEE. The CDR3 protein is CASSASGQGNTGELFF. CDR3 nucleotides: TGTGCCAGCAGCGCAAGCGGACAGGGGAACACCGGGGAGCTGTTTTTT.

The V gene is TRBV11-2, the J gene TRBJ1-2; no clear D gene. V shed 5 bases and J shed 0 bases, with 13 bases lying between them. The CDR3 loop spans 15 amino acids. Germline-derived CDR1 and CDR2 are SGHAT and FQNNGV. CDR3 region: CASSPSTSTNYGYTF. The DNA for the CDR3 is TGTGCCAGCAGCCCCTCCACCAGTACTAACTATGGCTACACCTTC.

This chain links TRBV30 with TRBJ2-2; no reliable D call. V dropped 3 bases and J dropped 7 bases, with 9 bases sitting between them. The CDR3 is 12 residues long. CDR1 and CDR2 (germline): GTSNPN, SVGIG (reference sequence). This chain's CDR3 is CAWSLRGGELFF. DNA for the CDR3: TGTGCCTGGAGCCTAAGAGGCGGGGAGCTGTTTTTT.